Reported below is one T cell receptor (beta chain). Its matching antigen is unknown. Germline CDR1 reads GTSNPN; CDR2 reads SVGIG (reference sequence). The CDR3 covers 13 residues. V was pared by 7 bases and J by 6 bases, with 8 bases of the junction left unmatched. Produced via immunoSEQ multiplex PCR; TCRdb's table is partial and in-frame only. The table shows about 8,900 clones, with about 59% occurring only once. This entry is derived from a study of CXCR4 blockade with PD-1 therapy in pancreatic cancer. Whole-study results and caveats: Sequencing covered TCRbeta chains only, not alpha chains. More frequent amino acid clones had more nucleotide rearrangements, suggesting convergent selection.

No neoadjuvant therapy was given before resection to the patients supplying these archived tumor blocks. Sequenced: tumor tissue. The chain recombines TRBV30 with TRBJ1-1, with 10 bases aligning to TRBD1. This TCR derives from a human donor with pancreatic ductal adenocarcinoma. The chain's CDR3 is CASDRGRRPEAFF. DNA of the CDR3: TGTGCCTCGGACAGGGGGAGGCGTCCTGAAGCTTTCTTT. The full variable domain, its missing parts supplied by reference TRBV30 and TRBJ1-1, is SQTIHQWPATLVQPVGSPLSLECTVEGTSNPNLYWYRQAAGRGLQLLFYSVGIGQISSEVPQNLSASRPQDRQFILSSKKLLLSDSGFYLCASDRGRRPEAFFGQGTRLTVV.